This T cell receptor beta chain is drawn from a study of OX40 agonist ivuxolimab in advanced cancers. Germline-derived CDR1 and CDR2 are SEHNR and FQNEAQ (reference sequence). The CDR3 sequence is 15 residues long. Trimming removed 5 bases from V and 0 bases from J, with 10 bases in between. Turning to this clone: The antigen remains undetermined.

Here immunoSEQ multiplex PCR was the method, and the copy in TCRdb shows in-frame clones only, minus some. The table includes about 110,000 clones, approximately 89% detected once. Study-level results: Some patients who did not respond also had low normalized T-cell clonal expansion.

The TCR sequence derives from an adult with an advanced solid tumor such as melanoma, head and neck, liver or kidney cancer. V usage is TRBV7-9 and J usage is TRBJ1-4; the D is unclear. Sequenced material: CD4+ or CD8+ T cells sorted from blood, taken in a trial of the OX40 agonist ivuxolimab. CDR3 sequence (DNA): TGTGCCAGCAGCCTCGGACGGTCAACTAATGAAAAACTGTTTTTT. This encodes CASSLGRSTNEKLFF.